The 13 T cell receptor beta chains below were found in one sample sequenced in a study of graft-versus-host responses after intestinal transplantation. Assay: immunoSEQ multiplex PCR; the TCRdb copy retains only in-frame clones and omits some. The sample shows about 88,000 clones, approximately 89% of them seen only once. Antigens for these TCRs are unknown. Material: unstimulated CD4+ T cells sorted from spleen or lymph node cells, obtained before transplant. The receptors come from a human donor who was the organ donor for an intestinal transplant.

V gene TRBV5-1 combines with J gene TRBJ2-5; no clear D. CDR3 length: 11 residues. Germline V gene lookup returns CDR1 SGHRS and CDR2 YFSETQ. V was cut by 2 bases and J by 5 bases, with 4 bases left in between. CDR3 in DNA: TGCGCCAGCAGCTTCTTGGAGACCCAGTACTTC. This translates into CASSFLETQYF.

The chain combines TRBV4-1 with TRBJ1-3; TRBD1 is a possible D gene (6 bases). V lost 0 bases and J lost 1, with 19 bases in between. The V gene's germline CDR1 is MGHRA and CDR2 YSYEKL. The CDR3 is made up of 19 amino acids. The CDR3 DNA follows: TGCGCCAGCAGCCAAGATGGGTTCGTCCAGGGGTCATCTGGAAACACCATATATTTT. Translated, it gives CASSQDGFVQGSSGNTIYF.

This chain joins TRBV5-1 and TRBJ1-1, with D perhaps TRBD1 (6 bases). V lost 0 bases and J 4 bases, leaving 13 bases between the germline ends. The CDR3 spans 15 residues. Germline lookup yields CDR1 SGHRS and CDR2 YFSETQ. Here the CDR3 DNA reads TGCGCCAGCAGCTTGGAGGGGCGGGGGCCCACTGAAGCTTTCTTT. Its translation: CASSLEGRGPTEAFF.

The chain carries TRBV12-5 and TRBJ1-5; 9 bases fit TRBD1. The junction had 12 bases not matched to a gene; V was cut back by 3 bases and J by 3 bases. From germline, CDR1 is LGHNT and CDR2 FRNRAP. The CDR3 runs to 18 residues. The CDR3 sequence is CASGLGLDRGRDNQPQHF. The CDR3, as DNA: TGTGCTAGTGGTTTAGGGTTGGACAGGGGACGGGACAATCAGCCCCAGCATTTT.

This sequence joins TRBV6-5 and TRBJ2-5; TRBD2 might be the D (7 bases). The CDR3 sequence is 14 residues long. V lost 0 bases, J lost 4 bases, and 9 bases lay in between. Germline lookup yields CDR1 MNHEY and CDR2 SVGAGI. The CDR3 reads CASSYSRGGETQYF. The CDR3 DNA is TGTGCCAGCAGTTACTCGAGGGGGGGAGAGACCCAGTACTTC.

The genes are TRBV7-3 and TRBJ2-3, with 10 bases lining up with TRBD2. J was trimmed by 0 bases and V by 5 bases; bases with no gene match: 5. Germline V gives CDR1 SGHTA, CDR2 FQGTGA. The CDR3 has 16 amino acids. Written as DNA, the CDR3 is TGTGCCAGCAGCCCGGGACTAGCGACGAGCACAGATACGCAGTATTTT. Amino acid sequence: CASSPGLATSTDTQYF.

This clone has a single count. This chain connects TRBV15 to TRBJ2-7; 7 bases match TRBD1. V lost 3 bases, J lost 2 bases, and 1 base stayed unmatched. Germline values: CDR1 LNHNV, CDR2 YYDKDF (reference sequence). The CDR3 covers 13 residues. As DNA, the CDR3 is TGTGCCACCAGCAGGGGACAGCCCTACGAGCAGTACTTC. This translates into CATSRGQPYEQYF.

The chain uses TRBV18 and TRBJ2-7; 10 nucleotides agree with TRBD2. Per germline, CDR1 KGHSH and CDR2 LQKENI. This CDR3 contains 19 residues. J lost 2 bases, V lost 0 bases, and 13 bases had no gene match. CDR3 amino acids: CASSPPRASGSEGTYEQYF. The CDR3 region has the DNA TGTGCCAGCTCACCACCGCGGGCTAGCGGGAGTGAAGGGACCTACGAGCAGTACTTC.

This rearrangement joins TRBV7-3 to TRBJ2-2; TRBD2 matches 7 bases. Losses at the gene ends were 4 bases for V and 5 bases for J; bases not matched to a gene: 4. CDR1 and CDR2 from the germline V gene are SGHTA and FQGTGA. The CDR3 sequence is 14 residues long. The CDR3 region is CASSSLGGTGELFF. Written as DNA, the CDR3 is TGTGCCAGCAGCTCCCTGGGGGGGACCGGGGAGCTGTTTTTT.

Remarks on this clone: Other DNA sequences in this specimen translate into the identical CDR3. The DNA for the CDR3 is TGCAGTGCTAGACGCGCAGATACGCAGTATTTT. Residues: CSARRADTQYF. This chain joins TRBV20-1 and TRBJ2-3; D is unresolved. CDR1 and CDR2 from the germline V gene are DFQATT and SNEGSKA (reference sequence). CDR3 size: 11 residues. Trimming pared 2 bases from V and 4 bases from J, leaving 4 bases between.

The V and J genes are TRBV5-1 and TRBJ2-5, with TRBD2 matching 10 bases. There are 16 residues in the CDR3. The ends lost 3 bases at V and 5 bases at J; junction bases unmatched: 10. Germline CDR1 is SGHRS and CDR2 is YFSETQ. The CDR3 DNA follows: TGCGCCAGCAGCTACCGACCTAGCGGGGGCGAGGAGACCCAGTACTTC. Amino acid sequence: CASSYRPSGGEETQYF. Complete variable domain (other parts from reference TRBV5-1 and TRBJ2-5): KAGVTQTPRYLIKTRGQQVTLSCSPISGHRSVSWYQQTPGQGLQFLFEYFSETQRNKGNFPGRFSGRQFSNSRSEMNVSTLELGDSALYLCASSYRPSGGEETQYFGPGTRLLVL.

V gene TRBV13 combines with J gene TRBJ2-1; 9 positions agree with TRBD2. CDR1 is PRHDT and CDR2 is FYEKMQ in the germline V gene (reference sequence). The J segment lost 4 bases and the V segment lost 2 bases, leaving 9 bases of the junction unmatched. This CDR3 has 17 residues. The chain's CDR3 is CASSLTSTSGYYNEQFF. The CDR3 region has the DNA TGTGCCAGCAGCTTAACCTCGACTAGCGGATATTACAATGAGCAGTTCTTC.

The chain couples TRBV6-5 to TRBJ2-3, with TRBD2 matching 9 bases. The CDR3 length is 15 residues. The V and J ends lost 2 bases and 0 bases, in that order; junction bases with no gene match: 0. Germline values: CDR1 MNHEY, CDR2 SVGAGI. CDR3 sequence (DNA): TGTGCCAGCAGTTACAGCGGGAGGAGCACAGATACGCAGTATTTT. Protein product: CASSYSGRSTDTQYF.